The clone carrying this T cell receptor (beta chain) was found a few times. Its matching antigen is unknown. These data are taken from a study of T cell responses to AZD1222 COVID-19 vaccine. General observations from the study: Receipt of two AZD1222 doses was followed by a rise in Spike-specific TCR breadth and depth.

This table comes from immunoSEQ multiplex PCR, and its TCRdb copy is limited to in-frame clones, with some not included. The sample consists of 50,000 to 60,000 clones, more than 75% of them appearing once. The germline V and J ends were trimmed by 1 base and 2 bases, with 8 bases remaining between them. Germline CDR1 SGHTA, CDR2 FQGNSA. The CDR3 is 15 amino acids. This receptor was obtained from an adult who received the AZD1222 COVID-19 vaccine. The gene calls are TRBV7-2 and TRBJ2-2; D uncertain. This material consisted of peripheral blood, taken 28 days after the second AZD1222 dose. In DNA, the CDR3 is TGTGCCAGCAGCTTAGTAATCAAAAACACCGGGGAGCTGTTTTTT. As protein: CASSLVIKNTGELFF.